The entry below gives a single T cell receptor beta chain sequence along with its context. From the 5' RACE reads, TCRdb called clonotypes with MiXCR, one entry per CDR3 protein. Of 250,000 to 350,000 distinct CDR3 sequences listed, approximately 7% are singletons. These data belong to a study of T cells after yellow fever vaccination. The CDR3 is 13 amino acids. Trimming pared 4 bases from V and 2 bases from J, leaving 9 bases between. Germline CDR1 is SNHLY and CDR2 is FYNNEI. The receptor comes from a man between 18 and 35 years old who received the YFV17D yellow fever vaccine. The sequencing here drew on PBMCs, taken around 45 days after the first yellow fever vaccination. V gene TRBV2 combines with J gene TRBJ2-7, with D tentatively TRBD1 (6 bases). The CDR3 is CASSGQATYEQYF. CDR3 DNA sequence: TGTGCCAGCAGTGGACAGGCCACCTACGAGCAGTACTTC.